These 8 T cell receptor beta chains originate from one sample sequenced in a study of blood T cell repertoires in COVID-19. The table came from immunoSEQ multiplex PCR; TCRdb's copy has only in-frame clones and leaves some out. This sample has 150,000 to 200,000 clones, with approximately 73% found just once. Sequenced input: PBMCs or T cells enriched from blood (not recorded which). These receptors were obtained from a woman aged 45-65 years with acute COVID-19.

The chain has TRBV6-5 and TRBJ2-7; 7 bases fit TRBD1. The CDR3 is 13 residues long. V was pared by 6 bases and J by 2 bases, with 4 bases of the junction left unmatched. The V gene's germline CDR1 is MNHEY and CDR2 SVGAGI. The CDR3 is CASRSGQAYEQYV. The CDR3 DNA follows: TGTGCCAGCAGATCCGGACAGGCCTACGAGCAGTACGTC.

The chain has TRBV6-6 and TRBJ1-6, with TRBD1 as a possible D gene (6 bases). The CDR3 sequence is 14 residues long. Looked up from germline, CDR1 is MNHNY and CDR2 is SVGAGI (reference sequence). V lost 10 bases, J lost 0 bases, and 10 bases lay in between. CDR3 amino acids: CAIRGSSYNSPLHF. DNA of the CDR3: TGTGCCATTAGGGGGAGCTCCTATAATTCACCCCTCCACTTT.

CDR3 nucleotides: TGTGCCAGCAGTGACGGGGGGATTGACCTCTACAATGAGCAGTTCTTC. Encoded protein: CASSDGGIDLYNEQFF. This chain uses TRBV6-4 with TRBJ2-1; D is perhaps TRBD2 (6 bases). Germline V gives CDR1 MRHNA, CDR2 SNTAGT. V lost 2 bases, J lost 3 bases, and 14 bases lay in between. This CDR3 comprises 16 residues.

The chain employs TRBV10-2 and TRBJ1-4; possible D gene TRBD1, 5 bases. Trimming stripped 8 bases from V and 5 bases from J, with 15 bases between. Germline assignment: CDR1 WSHSY and CDR2 SAAADI. The length of the CDR3 is 14 residues. CDR3 in DNA: TGCGCCAGCGGCTCCGACAGCTTGAATGAAAAACTGTTTTTT. Its protein product is CASGSDSLNEKLFF.

In its sample, this clone was seen once. The J gene is TRBJ2-1, the V gene TRBV28; weak D call: TRBD1 (5 bases). V was shortened by 7 bases and J by 5 bases, with 15 bases between the two germline ends. The CDR3 has 14 amino acids. Per germline, CDR1 MDHEN and CDR2 SYDVKM. The CDR3 protein is CASTPPTGDNEQFF. CDR3 sequence (DNA): TGTGCCAGCACCCCCCCCACAGGAGACAATGAGCAGTTCTTC.

V and J are TRBV6-2 or TRBV6-3 and TRBJ1-6; 9 bases agree with TRBD1. CDR3 length: 15 residues. V gave up 2 bases and J gave up 5 bases; unmatched junction bases: 1. Germline CDR1 is MNHEY and CDR2 is SVGEGT. CDR3: CASSYGQGNNSPLHF. The CDR3 DNA sequence: TGTGCCAGCAGTTACGGACAGGGGAATAATTCACCCCTCCACTTT.

This clone was found a few times. This chain uses TRBV2 with TRBJ2-5, with D tentatively TRBD1 (5 bases). CDR1 and CDR2 (germline): SNHLY, FYNNEI. Trimming left V 6 bases short and J 1 base short, with 9 bases between. This CDR3 has 13 amino acids. The CDR3 region has the DNA TGTGCCAGCAGCCGACAGTCCCAAGAGACCCAGTACTTC. Translating gives CASSRQSQETQYF.

This clone was found a few times. The rearrangement joins TRBV12-3 or TRBV12-4 to TRBJ1-1, with TRBD1 matching 7 bases. The CDR3 has 13 amino acids. V lost 6 bases, J lost 5 bases, and 6 bases stayed unmatched. The CDR3 DNA sequence: TGTGCCAGCAGGCCTGACAGGGTTACTGAAGCTTTCTTT. Protein: CASRPDRVTEAFF.